Below, one T cell receptor (beta chain) is given with its context. With 2 bases removed from V and 8 bases from J, the gap between germline ends came to 9 bases. The germline V gene encodes CDR1 LNHDA and CDR2 SQIVND (reference sequence). This CDR3 has 13 residues. The data were taken from a study of blood T cell repertoires in COVID-19. At the level of the study: T cells, B-cell-depleted T cells, or PBMCs supplied cDNA or gDNA.

Source study methods: Counts of nucleated cells, estimated from reference gene primer amplification, were obtained. The table came from immunoSEQ multiplex PCR; TCRdb's copy has only in-frame clones and leaves some out. The DNA was the basis for D and trimming; V, J and clone size are from that table. The sample includes some 200,000 clones, roughly 80% of them seen just once. This chain connects TRBV19 to TRBJ1-4; a possible D gene is TRBD1 (5 bases). The clonotype comes from a man in his 60s with COVID-19, enrolled during active disease. Sequencing input: peripheral blood. In DNA form, the CDR3 reads TGTGCCAGTAGTATAAGGGGAGGAGAAAAACTGTTTTTT. This translates into CASSIRGGEKLFF.